This T cell receptor (beta chain) derives from a study of glioma-infiltrating T cells. Whole-study findings and limits: Above-expected tissue-blood divergence occurred in all gliomas, most in low-grade ones.

This clonotype was found a few times. No antigen is known for it. Amplification of TCR alpha and beta CDR3 regions from RNA used iRepertoire nested multiplex PCR. Input was roughly 100-450 ng of tissue mRNA or PBMC total RNA. TCRdb ran MiXCR on the multiplex PCR reads and lists one entry per CDR3 protein. Of approximately 190,000 distinct CDR3 sequences listed, roughly a third are singletons. This CDR3 is 15 amino acids long. Germline V CDR1 and CDR2: SGHNT, YYREEE (reference sequence). The germline V and J ends were trimmed by 4 bases and 4 bases, with 15 bases remaining between them. This sequence originates from a human donor with low-grade glioma or glioblastoma, undergoing nonglioma brain surgery, or in good health (not recorded which). Sequencing was done on a sample of glioma tissue, nonneoplastic brain tissue, or PBMCs (not recorded which). The chain joins TRBV5-4 to TRBJ1-3; a possible D gene is TRBD1 (6 bases). The CDR3 region is CASSNARGAGNTIYF. The CDR3 DNA reads TGTGCCAGCAGCAATGCGAGGGGGGCAGGAAACACCATATATTTT. The entire variable domain, with the rest obtained from reference TRBV5-4 and TRBJ1-3, is as follows: ETGVTQSPTHLIKTRGQQVTLRCSSQSGHNTVSWYQQALGQGPQFIFQYYREEENGRGNFPPRFSGLQFPNYSSELNVNALELDDSALYLCASSNARGAGNTIYFGEGSWLTVV.